What follows are 20 T cell receptor beta chains derived from one specimen sequenced in a study of shared clonotypes between healthy human individuals. Terminally differentiated effector memory CD45RA+ cells were excluded by CCR7 positive selection of CD45RO-negative cells. Sequencing used immunoSEQ multiplex PCR; TCRdb keeps in-frame clones, though not all of them. The sample has about 2.2 million clones; more than 85% are singletons. Sequenced material: naive CD8+ T cells from PBMCs. The receptors shown here come from a man between 18 and 29 years old in good health. Some clones in this sample may be carry-over from other donors' samples.

The V gene is TRBV30, the J gene TRBJ2-5; possibly TRBD1 for D (6 bases). V lost 4 bases, J lost 3 bases, and 9 bases lay in between. The germline gives CDR1 GTSNPN, CDR2 SVGIG (reference sequence). This CDR3 is 12 amino acids long. The CDR3 DNA reads as TGTGCCTGGAAGTGGACAGAAGAGACCCAGTACTTC. Protein: CAWKWTEETQYF.

The chain uses TRBV14 and TRBJ2-3, with 8 bases matching TRBD2. Germline loops: CDR1 SGHDN, CDR2 FVKESK. The CDR3 has 15 residues. V was pared by 3 bases and J by 4 bases, with 6 bases of the junction left unmatched. CDR3 DNA sequence: TGTGCCAGCAGCCATGGTCCGGGAGGGCCAGATACGCAGTATTTT. Translation gives CASSHGPGGPDTQYF.

This rearrangement joins TRBV4-1 to TRBJ2-1; 11 bases are a match to TRBD2. Germline V lookup: CDR1 MGHRA, CDR2 YSYEKL. CDR3 length: 13 amino acids. V lost 1 base to trimming and J lost 13 bases; unmatched junction nucleotides: 3. CDR3 nucleotide sequence: TGCGCCAGCAGCCAAGGAACTAGCGGGAGACAGTTCTTC. This translates into CASSQGTSGRQFF.

The V gene is TRBV5-1, the J gene TRBJ1-2; D possibly corresponds to TRBD1 (5 bases). The CDR3 sequence is 15 residues long. The germline CDR1 and CDR2 sequences are SGHRS and YFSETQ. The V and J ends lost 4 bases and 0 bases respectively, with 13 bases between them. CDR3 loop: CASSPLVGPNYGYTF. The CDR3 nucleotides read TGCGCCAGCAGCCCGTTGGTGGGACCTAACTATGGCTACACCTTC.

The chain links TRBV4-1 to TRBJ2-7, with 9 bases fitting TRBD1. Germline V gene data show CDR1 as MGHRA and CDR2 as YSYEKL. The CDR3 is made up of 15 amino acids. The trim removed 3 bases at V and 3 bases at J, leaving 6 bases unmatched. CDR3 sequence: CASSQDRGYYYEQYF. CDR3 nucleotides: TGCGCCAGCAGCCAGGACAGGGGCTATTACTACGAGCAGTACTTC.

The chain recombines TRBV6-1 with TRBJ1-5; D might be TRBD1 (5 bases). Germline CDR1 reads MNHNS; CDR2 reads SASEGT. V lost 1 base and J lost 6, with 10 bases in between. This CDR3 is built from 14 residues. For the CDR3, the DNA is TGTGCCAGCAGTGAAGGCAGGGTGGCTCAGCCCCAGCATTTT. Translating it yields CASSEGRVAQPQHF.

The chain links TRBV27 to TRBJ2-7, with TRBD2 identical over 10 bases. The J segment lost 6 bases and the V segment lost 5 bases, leaving 10 bases of the junction unmatched. From germline, CDR1 is MNHEY and CDR2 SMNVEV (reference sequence). The CDR3 is 15 amino acids. This CDR3 reads CASSPSGRASSEQYF. The DNA of the CDR3 is TGTGCCAGCAGTCCAAGCGGGAGGGCGTCTAGCGAGCAGTACTTC.

The chain employs TRBV7-5 and TRBJ2-5; the table's D gene call, TRBD2, was not cross checked with the DNA. TRBV7-5 corresponds to a pseudogene. This CDR3 is 16 amino acids long. The CDR3 DNA sequence: TGTGTCAGAAGCCGACTCGGGGAGCAGGCGGTGAAGACCCAGTACTTC. Translation: CVRSRLGEQAVKTQYF.

This chain joins TRBV5-1 and TRBJ2-1; 7 positions agree with TRBD2. V lost 0 bases and J lost 15; bases outside the gene matches: 6. CDR1 is SGHRS and CDR2 is YFSETQ in the germline V gene. The CDR3 extends over 12 amino acids. CDR3 bases: TGCGCCAGCAGCTTGGGACTAGCAGTTCGGTTCTTC. Translated, it gives CASSLGLAVRFF.

The V call is TRBV30, the J call TRBJ1-1; TRBD1 aligns across 9 bases. The CDR3 sequence is 16 residues long. The junction had 12 bases not matched to a gene; V was cut back by 7 bases and J by 0 bases. Germline V gene data show CDR1 as GTSNPN and CDR2 as SVGIG (reference sequence). As DNA, the CDR3 is TGTGCCTCCTTCCGGGACAGGGCTTATTTGAACACTGAAGCTTTCTTT. Translating gives CASFRDRAYLNTEAFF.

Of note for this clone: This same CDR3 is encoded by further DNA sequences in the sample. This chain joins TRBV7-9 and TRBJ2-7, with D perhaps TRBD2 (6 bases). CDR1 and CDR2 (germline): SEHNR, FQNEAQ (reference sequence). This CDR3 contains 14 residues. Trimming stripped 1 base from V and 1 base from J, with 8 bases between. The CDR3 bases are TGTGCCAGCAGCTTAGGTGGGGGGTCCTACGAGCAGTACTTC. Encoded protein: CASSLGGGSYEQYF.

This chain uses TRBV27 with TRBJ2-7; D is unresolved. The V gene lost 3 bases and the J gene lost 6 bases, with 12 bases spanning the gap. Germline CDR1 MNHEY, CDR2 SMNVEV (reference sequence). The CDR3 consists of 13 residues. CDR3: CASSLWVGLEQYF. Here the CDR3 DNA reads TGTGCCAGCAGTTTGTGGGTAGGGCTCGAGCAGTACTTC.

The chain employs TRBV28 and TRBJ2-7; D possibly corresponds to TRBD2 (5 bases). The CDR3 has 13 residues. V shed 2 bases and J shed 6 bases, with 11 bases lying between them. Per germline, CDR1 MDHEN and CDR2 SYDVKM. The CDR3 DNA follows: TGTGCCAGCAGTTTAGGCAGGACTGGCGAGCAGTACTTC. Its translation is CASSLGRTGEQYF.

The rearrangement joins TRBV5-6 to TRBJ2-6; D gene unclear. CDR3 length equals 15 residues. Trimming pared 0 bases from V and 3 bases from J, leaving 7 bases between. Germline V gene data show CDR1 as SGHDT and CDR2 as YYEEEE. CDR3 bases: TGTGCCAGCAGCTTGGCCGTCGGTGGGGCCAACGTCCTGACTTTC. Residues: CASSLAVGGANVLTF.

The chain is built from TRBV5-1 and TRBJ2-7, with D possibly TRBD1 on 6 matching bases. Deletions cut 5 bases from V and 0 bases from J, with 9 bases between. CDR1 SGHRS and CDR2 YFSETQ come from the germline V gene. The CDR3 totals 13 residues. In DNA form, the CDR3 reads TGCGCCAGCAGGATCAGGGGCTCCTACGAGCAGTACTTC. Encoded protein: CASRIRGSYEQYF.

This clone was detected a few times. V usage is TRBV2 and J usage is TRBJ1-1; 8 nucleotides line up with TRBD1. Trimming took 6 bases from V and 1 from J; bases not matched to a gene: 4. The CDR3 totals 14 residues. Looked up from germline, CDR1 is SNHLY and CDR2 is FYNNEI. The DNA for the CDR3 is TGTGCCAGCAGGGTTACAGGGGGGAACACTGAAGCTTTCTTT. This gives the protein CASRVTGGNTEAFF.

Points on this clone: Relative to the germline gene, one junction end is altered; a read error may explain this. The CDR3 spells CASSPFHF. The CDR3 DNA reads TGTGCCAGCAGCCCCTTCCACTTC. The gene calls are TRBV7-7 and TRBJ2-7; D gene uncertain. Germline assignment: CDR1 SSHAT and CDR2 FNYEAQ (reference sequence). The CDR3 length is 8 residues.

There are a few counts of this clone. The chain combines TRBV7-6 with TRBJ1-1, with 9 bases aligning to TRBD1. Trimming at V came to 5 bases and at J to 4 bases, leaving 17 bases not matched to a gene. Per germline, CDR1 SGHVS and CDR2 FNYEAQ. The CDR3 is 18 amino acids. The CDR3 is CASSPIPGQGAGGTEAFF. For the CDR3, the DNA is TGTGCCAGCAGCCCAATACCGGGACAGGGCGCTGGGGGCACTGAAGCTTTCTTT.

The chain couples TRBV27 to TRBJ2-1; possibly TRBD2 for D (6 bases). The CDR3 totals 12 residues. The germline gives CDR1 MNHEY, CDR2 SMNVEV (reference sequence). V lost 8 bases and J 10 bases, leaving 15 bases between the germline ends. The CDR3 DNA sequence: TGTGCCAGCGCAACAGGAGGGAGCGAGCAGTTCTTC. Amino acids: CASATGGSEQFF.

This rearrangement joins TRBV5-1 to TRBJ2-1; 7 nucleotides line up with TRBD2. CDR3 length: 15 amino acids. With 5 bases clipped from V and 0 bases from J, the junction kept 5 bases outside the gene matches. CDR1 is SGHRS and CDR2 is YFSETQ in the germline V gene. The CDR3 protein is CASSPRGSSYNEQFF. CDR3 DNA sequence: TGCGCCAGCAGTCCCCGCGGGAGCTCCTACAATGAGCAGTTCTTC.